Reported below is one TCR beta chain. The antigen remains undetermined. Germline values: CDR1 SNHLY, CDR2 FYNNEI. The CDR3 runs to 14 residues. The germline V and J ends were trimmed by 5 bases and 0 bases, with 8 bases remaining between them. The sample is drawn from a study of OX40 agonist ivuxolimab in advanced cancers. TCRdb's table, derived via immunoSEQ multiplex PCR, lists solely in-frame clones and lacks some. This repertoire shows 70,000 to 90,000 clones, about 90% found once; its top ten account for about 7.6%. The study, taken as a whole, reports: Among the lowest peripheral clonal expansion occurred in 0.1-3.0 mg/kg partial responders.

V is TRBV2 and J is TRBJ1-5, with D possibly matching TRBD1 (6 bases). The material sequenced was CD4+ or CD8+ T cells sorted from blood, taken in a trial of the OX40 agonist ivuxolimab. This receptor was taken from an adult with an advanced solid tumor such as melanoma, head and neck, liver or kidney cancer. CDR3 sequence reads: CASSTDSSNQPQHF. DNA for the CDR3: TGTGCCAGCAGTACGGACAGTAGCAATCAGCCCCAGCATTTT.